These 22 T cell receptor beta chains share one sample of origin, sequenced in a study of T cells after yellow fever vaccination. TCRdb used MiXCR to reprocess the 5' RACE reads, holding one entry per CDR3 protein. This sample has 30,000 or so distinct CDR3 sequences, with over 5% found just once. The sample consisted of PBMCs, either bulk or a sorted T-cell subset (CD4+, CD8+, memory, or dextramer-sorted; not recorded which), taken on the day of the yellow fever booster vaccination. The source of these receptors is a man aged 25-45 years who received the YFV17D yellow fever vaccine.

This clonotype was counted between two and nine times. The chain uses TRBV6-5 and TRBJ2-5; 13 bases fit TRBD2. Per the germline V gene, CDR1 is MNHEY and CDR2 is SVGAGI. The CDR3 sequence is 16 residues long. With 4 bases clipped from V and 7 bases from J, the junction kept 9 bases outside the gene matches. In DNA form, the CDR3 reads TGTGCCAGCAGTTCCGGACTAGCGGGAGCCCAGGGGACCCAGTACTTC. Its translation is CASSSGLAGAQGTQYF.

This clonotype was found many times. V is TRBV2 and J is TRBJ2-1, with TRBD2 matching 7 bases. The CDR3 has 15 residues. Losses at the gene ends were 6 bases for V and 4 bases for J; bases not matched to a gene: 9. Per germline, CDR1 SNHLY and CDR2 FYNNEI. The CDR3: CASSRLASGYNEQFF. DNA for the CDR3: TGTGCCAGCAGCCGGTTGGCTAGCGGTTACAATGAGCAGTTCTTC.

This clonotype was counted a few times. The chain recombines TRBV28 with TRBJ2-1, with D perhaps given as TRBD1 or TRBD2 (6 bases each). CDR1 and CDR2 (germline): MDHEN, SYDVKM. V shed 6 bases and J shed 8 bases, with 17 bases lying between them. This CDR3 is 14 amino acids long. CDR3 DNA: TGTGCCAGCAGAAAGGGGGGACCAAGGTATGAGCAGTTCTTC. This encodes CASRKGGPRYEQFF.

This chain connects TRBV28 to TRBJ2-7, with 9 positions matching TRBD1. The CDR3 is 12 residues long. The trim removed 8 bases at V and 6 bases at J, leaving 5 bases unmatched. CDR1 and CDR2 from the germline V gene are MDHEN and SYDVKM. In DNA, the CDR3 is TGTGCCAGCTGGGGACAGGGATCCGAGCAGTACTTC. Translated, it gives CASWGQGSEQYF.

This clonotype was recorded many times. This sequence joins TRBV18 and TRBJ2-5, with TRBD2 as a possible D gene (6 bases). The CDR3 has 15 amino acids. V lost 2 bases and J 4 bases, leaving 14 bases between the germline ends. In germline, CDR1 is KGHSH, CDR2 LQKENI. In DNA form, the CDR3 reads TGTGCCAGCTCACCAGCATCCCTGCGGGGAGAGACCCAGTACTTC. It specifies CASSPASLRGETQYF.

This clonotype has ten or more counts. The chain carries TRBV7-6 and TRBJ2-2; the D is unclear. Germline-derived CDR1 and CDR2 are SGHVS and FNYEAQ. This CDR3 has 12 amino acids. Trimming shortened V by 1 base and J by 7 bases, and 4 bases separated the two germline ends. The CDR3 coding sequence is TGTGCCAGCAGCTTAGATGGCGGGGAGCTGTTTTTT. Translated, it gives CASSLDGGELFF.

This clonotype occurred many times. The V and J genes are TRBV6-1 and TRBJ2-7; a weak D match, TRBD2 (5 bases). V was trimmed by 6 bases and J by 0 bases, leaving 15 bases between them. The CDR3 is 15 residues long. CDR1 is MNHNS and CDR2 is SASEGT in the germline V gene. The CDR3 nucleotides read TGTGCCAGCAGGGACCCTCCCGGGGACTCCTACGAGCAGTACTTC. This encodes CASRDPPGDSYEQYF.

This clonotype has ten or more counts. The chain links TRBV4-1 to TRBJ2-3, with D possibly being TRBD2 (5 bases). Trimming cost V 0 bases and J 2 bases, with 12 bases left between them. The CDR3 runs to 16 residues. Germline CDR1 reads MGHRA; CDR2 reads YSYEKL. The CDR3 DNA reads as TGCGCCAGCAGCCAAGAAGCTAGCAGTTTCACAGATACGCAGTATTTT. Translating it yields CASSQEASSFTDTQYF.

The rearrangement joins TRBV19 to TRBJ2-3; D possibly matches TRBD1 or TRBD2 (5 bases each). Germline V CDR1 and CDR2: LNHDA, SQIVND (reference sequence). The CDR3 loop spans 15 amino acids. V was cut by 5 bases and J by 8 bases, with 20 bases left in between. The CDR3 region has the DNA TGTGCCAGTAGTCCGCGCCCGGGACGTCGAGGTACGCAGTATTTT. Translation: CASSPRPGRRGTQYF.

The chain recombines TRBV5-5 with TRBJ2-3; D may match TRBD1 or TRBD2 (5 bases each). V shed 4 bases and J shed 1 base, with 7 bases lying between them. The length of the CDR3 is 13 residues. CDR1 SGHKS and CDR2 YYEKEE come from the germline V gene (reference sequence). DNA of the CDR3: TGTGCCAGCAGCCCGGGGCGCACAGATACGCAGTATTTT. Residues: CASSPGRTDTQYF.

At least ten counts were recorded for this clonotype. The chain employs TRBV9 and TRBJ1-5, with D possibly being TRBD1 (5 bases). Germline V lookup: CDR1 SGDLS, CDR2 YYNGEE. The CDR3 spans 16 residues. The germline V and J ends were trimmed by 0 bases and 9 bases, with 19 bases remaining between them. CDR3 sequence: CASSVGGRLGDAPQHF. In nucleotides, the CDR3 is TGTGCCAGCAGCGTAGGAGGGAGGTTGGGGGATGCGCCCCAGCATTTT.

This clonotype was found many times. The chain couples TRBV7-3 to TRBJ1-1, with D uncertain. Germline V CDR1 and CDR2: SGHTA, FQGTGA. The CDR3 has 13 amino acids. V lost 0 bases to trimming and J lost 4 bases, with 6 bases between them. CDR3 DNA: TGTGCCAGCAGCTTAACCCCGTCCACTGAAGCTTTCTTT. Translating gives CASSLTPSTEAFF. The full variable domain, rest sourced from reference TRBV7-3 and TRBJ1-1, is GAGVSQTPSNKVTEKGKYVELRCDPISGHTALYWYRQSLGQGPEFLIYFQGTGAADDSGLPNDRFFAVRPEGSVSTLKIQRTERGDSAVYLCASSLTPSTEAFFGQGTRLTVV.

The chain couples TRBV28 to TRBJ2-5; D not resolved. Germline V gene data show CDR1 as MDHEN and CDR2 as SYDVKM. The germline V and J ends were trimmed by 8 bases and 5 bases, with 9 bases remaining between them. The CDR3 consists of 11 residues. The CDR3 nucleotides are TGTGCCAGCGGCCTGGTGGAGACCCAGTACTTC. The encoded protein is CASGLVETQYF.

In the case of this clonotype: This may arise from a read error, as a much more abundant clone is one base away. This chain links TRBV20-1 with TRBJ2-3; the D gene is possibly TRBD2 (6 bases). Germline assignment: CDR1 DFQATT and CDR2 SNEGSKA (reference sequence). The CDR3 is 15 amino acids. CDR3 residues: CCAVMGGRSTDTQYF. The CDR3, as DNA: TGCTGCGCAGTGATGGGGGGTCGCAGCACAGATACGCAGTATTTT.

Comments on this clonotype: This clone may be a read error of a much larger clone one base away. The chain joins TRBV20-1 to TRBJ2-1; D may be TRBD1 (6 bases). Germline CDR1 is DFQATT and CDR2 is SNEGSKA (reference sequence). This CDR3 has 15 residues. Trimming shortened V by 3 bases and J by 10 bases, and 22 bases separated the two germline ends. CDR3 nucleotides: TGCAGTGCTAGGATGGCGGCTCAGGGGAGTCACGAGCAGTTCTTC. This codes for CSARMAAQGSHEQFF.

This clonotype occurred many times. This chain uses TRBV7-2 with TRBJ2-7; D ambiguous. This CDR3 spans 14 amino acids. Germline V gene sequence: CDR1 SGHTA, CDR2 FQGNSA. Trimming took off 5 bases at V and 2 bases at J, with 13 bases between the two ends. Here the CDR3 reads CASSQYSDPYEQYF. CDR3 coding DNA: TGTGCCAGCAGCCAATACAGCGATCCCTACGAGCAGTACTTC. Complete variable domain (other parts from reference TRBV7-2 and TRBJ2-7): GAGVSQSPSNKVTEKGKDVELRCDPISGHTALYWYRQSLGQGLEFLIYFQGNSAPDKSGLPSDRFSAERTGGSVSTLTIQRTQQEDSAVYLCASSQYSDPYEQYFGPGTRLTVT.

The CDR3 region is CSARIGTSDNEQFF. The CDR3 DNA follows: TGCAGTGCTAGAATCGGGACTAGCGACAATGAGCAGTTCTTC. The chain links TRBV20-1 to TRBJ2-1, with TRBD2 identical over 10 bases. Germline CDR1 DFQATT, CDR2 SNEGSKA (reference sequence). With V trimmed by 2 bases and J by 5 bases, 3 bases remained unmatched. This CDR3 region has 14 residues.

The sample holds many counts of this clonotype. Sequence at one end of the junction differs from germline and may be a read error. The J gene is TRBJ1-6, the V gene TRBV2; tentative D call: TRBD1 (6 bases). This CDR3 comprises 13 residues. Germline values: CDR1 SNHLY, CDR2 FYNNEI. CDR3: CASRQGINSPLHF. In DNA form, the CDR3 reads TGTGCGAGCAGGCAGGGGATTAATTCACCCCTCCACTTT.

This clonotype was recorded at least ten times. The V gene is TRBV6-2 or TRBV6-3, the J gene TRBJ1-2, with D hard to call. The CDR3 is 12 residues long. Germline V gene sequence: CDR1 MNHEY, CDR2 SVGEGT. With 8 bases removed from V and 8 bases from J, the gap between germline ends came to 15 bases. CDR3 loop: CASRDPSTGYTF. Written as DNA, the CDR3 is TGTGCCAGCCGGGATCCCTCCACAGGCTACACCTTC.

This clonotype was seen many times. The chain employs TRBV15 and TRBJ2-5, with D uncertain. V was pared by 4 bases and J by 2 bases, with 5 bases between. This CDR3 is 12 amino acids long. Germline CDR1 LNHNV, CDR2 YYDKDF (reference sequence). The CDR3 DNA follows: TGTGCCACCAGCACGCATCAAGAGACCCAGTACTTC. Amino acid sequence: CATSTHQETQYF.

This clonotype was observed many times. The chain couples TRBV29-1 to TRBJ1-1; D is uncertain. The V end lost 4 bases, the J end lost 1 base, and 10 bases lay between the germline ends. The V gene's germline CDR1 is SQVTM and CDR2 ANQGSEA. The CDR3 is made up of 13 amino acids. This CDR3 is CSVVGPQNTEAFF. CDR3 in DNA: TGCAGCGTTGTAGGGCCCCAGAACACTGAAGCTTTCTTT.

At least ten counts were recorded for this clonotype. The chain employs TRBV12-3 or TRBV12-4 and TRBJ2-4, with 10 bases lining up with TRBD2. With 2 bases clipped from V and 9 bases from J, the junction kept 4 bases outside the gene matches. This CDR3 is built from 14 residues. The CDR3 DNA reads as TGTGCCAGCAGTTTACAAGCGGGAGGGGGCATTCAGTACTTC. It codes for CASSLQAGGGIQYF.